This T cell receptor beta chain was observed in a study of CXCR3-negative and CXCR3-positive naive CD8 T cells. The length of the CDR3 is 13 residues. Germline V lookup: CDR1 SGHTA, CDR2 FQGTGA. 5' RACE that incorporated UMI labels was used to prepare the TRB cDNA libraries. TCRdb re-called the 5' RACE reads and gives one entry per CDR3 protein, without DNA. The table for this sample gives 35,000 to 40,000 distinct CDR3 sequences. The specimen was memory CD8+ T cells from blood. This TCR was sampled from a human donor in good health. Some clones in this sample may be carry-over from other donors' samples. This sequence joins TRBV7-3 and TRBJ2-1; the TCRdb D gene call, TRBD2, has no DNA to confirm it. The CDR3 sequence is CASSLGLAREQFF.